This TCR beta chain comes out of a study of somatic mutations in cytotoxic T cells in rheumatoid arthritis. Notes on the study in general: Age-matched healthy controls and rheumatoid arthritis patients had CD8+ T-cell clonality that did not differ significantly.

The germline gives CDR1 LGHNA, CDR2 YNFKEQ. V was shortened by 0 bases and J by 5 bases, with 7 bases between the two germline ends. The CDR3 is 13 amino acids. As concerns this clone: What it binds is not known.

Original methodology: Published virus-specific TCRB sequences found rare matches among patient CD8+ clones larger than 1%. This table comes from immunoSEQ multiplex PCR, and its TCRdb copy is limited to in-frame clones, with some not included. V and J calls plus clone size are reproduced from that table; the DNA served to infer D and trimming. The sample consists of some 20,000 clones, about 85% of them appearing once. The specimen was CD8+ T cells sorted from blood. This chain connects TRBV4-2 to TRBJ2-5; D uncertain. The sequence was collected from an adult with rheumatoid arthritis. DNA for the CDR3: TGTGCCAGCAGCCAAGATTCTATGGAGACCCAGTACTTC. Protein: CASSQDSMETQYF.